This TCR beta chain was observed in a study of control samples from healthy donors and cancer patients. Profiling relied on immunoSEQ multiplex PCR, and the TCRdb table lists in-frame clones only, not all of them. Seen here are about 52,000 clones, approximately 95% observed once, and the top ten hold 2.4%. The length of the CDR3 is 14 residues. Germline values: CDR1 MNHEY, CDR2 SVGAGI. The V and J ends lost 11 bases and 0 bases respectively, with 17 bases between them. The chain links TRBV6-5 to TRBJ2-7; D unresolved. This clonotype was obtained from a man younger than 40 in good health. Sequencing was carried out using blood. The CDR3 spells CASQRATDSYEQYF. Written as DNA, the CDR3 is TGTGCCTCTCAACGGGCGACGGACTCCTACGAGCAGTACTTC.